These 30 T cell receptor beta chains originate from one sample sequenced in a study of blood T cell repertoires in COVID-19. TCRdb's copy holds only in-frame clones and misses some; the assay was immunoSEQ multiplex PCR. There are approximately 300,000 clones in the sample; 85% to 90% occur only once, and over 9% lies in the top ten. Material: peripheral blood. Source of these receptors: a woman aged 25 to 39 with COVID-19, enrolled during active disease.

In its sample, this clone was seen once. The CDR3: CASRTPGEKLFF. The CDR3 nucleotides are TGTGCCAGCAGGACCCCCGGGGAAAAACTGTTTTTT. J is TRBJ1-4 and V is TRBV28; D is unresolved. Trimming shortened V by 6 bases and J by 8 bases, and 10 bases separated the two germline ends. The CDR3 extends over 12 amino acids. Germline V lookup: CDR1 MDHEN, CDR2 SYDVKM.

The rearrangement joins TRBV2 to TRBJ2-1; D gene uncertain. Germline CDR1 SNHLY, CDR2 FYNNEI. This CDR3 has 11 amino acids. The ends were cut back, 6 bases at V and 8 bases at J, with 8 bases in the middle. The CDR3: CASSPDDEQFF. CDR3 DNA: TGTGCCAGCAGCCCAGATGATGAGCAGTTCTTC.

This clone showed up just a few times. The chain recombines TRBV10-3 with TRBJ1-1; D possibly corresponds to TRBD1 (5 bases). Germline CDR1 and CDR2: ENHRY and SYGVKD. CDR3 length equals 12 residues. Trimming took 11 bases from V and 4 from J, leaving 14 bases between them. The CDR3 spells CAAAGQPTEAFF. The CDR3 DNA reads as TGTGCCGCGGCGGGGCAGCCCACTGAAGCTTTCTTT.

The V gene is TRBV6-6, the J gene TRBJ2-3; 7 bases line up with TRBD2. The CDR3 is 15 residues long. With V trimmed by 0 bases and J by 6 bases, 6 bases remained unmatched. Germline CDR1 and CDR2: MNHNY and SVGAGI (reference sequence). CDR3 nucleotide sequence: TGTGCCAGCAGTTACTCGATCGGGAGGACCGATACGCAGTATTTT. It specifies CASSYSIGRTDTQYF.

The chain combines TRBV28 with TRBJ2-3; D may be TRBD1 (5 bases). V lost 5 bases, J lost 1 base, and 7 bases lay in between. Germline V lookup: CDR1 MDHEN, CDR2 SYDVKM. The CDR3 covers 13 residues. Written as DNA, the CDR3 is TGTGCCAGCAGTGCACAGGGCACAGATACGCAGTATTTT. The encoded protein is CASSAQGTDTQYF.

The chain joins TRBV11-2 to TRBJ1-5; possible D gene TRBD1, 5 bases. The CDR3 consists of 14 residues. Germline CDR1 is SGHAT and CDR2 is FQNNGV. V was cut by 5 bases and J by 2 bases, with 10 bases left in between. The CDR3 loop is CASSPGGGNQPQHF. In nucleotides, the CDR3 is TGTGCCAGCAGCCCGGGGGGTGGCAATCAGCCCCAGCATTTT.

The chain couples TRBV24-1 to TRBJ2-3; unclear D gene. The CDR3 extends over 14 amino acids. V was trimmed by 5 bases and J by 0 bases, leaving 8 bases between them. Germline V CDR1 and CDR2: KGHDR, SFDVKD. For the CDR3, the DNA is TGTGCCACCAGTGGAGGATATAGCACAGATACGCAGTATTTT. This gives the protein CATSGGYSTDTQYF.

This chain joins TRBV18 and TRBJ2-7; 9 nucleotides match TRBD1. Germline CDR1 reads KGHSH; CDR2 reads LQKENI. The CDR3 totals 14 residues. V lost 4 bases to trimming and J lost 5 bases; unmatched junction nucleotides: 6. This chain's CDR3 is CASSLGQGDNEQYF. CDR3 coding DNA: TGTGCCAGCTCACTGGGACAGGGAGACAACGAGCAGTACTTC.

This clone came up once. V and J are TRBV7-8 and TRBJ2-3, with D possibly TRBD1 on 6 matching bases. The V end lost 4 bases, the J end lost 2 bases, and 10 bases lay between the germline ends. The CDR3 loop spans 14 amino acids. Germline CDR1 SGHVS, CDR2 FQNEAQ. CDR3 region: CASSSGQSTDTQYF. As DNA, the CDR3 is TGTGCCAGCAGCTCTGGACAGTCCACAGATACGCAGTATTTT.

V gene TRBV20-1 combines with J gene TRBJ2-7, with 10 nucleotides matching TRBD2. After removal of 3 bases from V and 2 bases from J, the junction contained 10 bases not matched to a gene. Germline CDR1 DFQATT, CDR2 SNEGSKA (reference sequence). The CDR3 covers 16 residues. The CDR3 is CSASSLLAGETYEQYF. The CDR3 bases are TGCAGTGCTAGTTCACTGCTAGCGGGAGAAACCTACGAGCAGTACTTC.

CDR3 nucleotides: TGTGCCAGTAGTATTGGCTTATCAGAGAGGAATCAGCCCCAGCATTTT. It is translated as CASSIGLSERNQPQHF. The chain uses TRBV19 and TRBJ1-5, with D unclear. Trimming pared 3 bases from V and 4 bases from J, leaving 16 bases between. CDR3 length: 16 amino acids. Per the germline V gene, CDR1 is LNHDA and CDR2 is SQIVND (reference sequence).

The chain links TRBV27 to TRBJ1-5, with D tentatively TRBD1 (6 bases). From germline, CDR1 is MNHEY and CDR2 SMNVEV (reference sequence). This CDR3 has 14 amino acids. The V gene lost 3 bases and the J gene lost 4 bases, with 10 bases spanning the gap. The DNA of the CDR3 is TGTGCCAGCAGTTTCCAGGGGTCTAATCAGCCCCAGCATTTT. Translating gives CASSFQGSNQPQHF.

A word on this clone: Other nucleotide sequences from this sample produce the same CDR3. The rearrangement uses TRBV5-1 and TRBJ2-7; 11 bases align to TRBD1. CDR3 length: 14 amino acids. Germline values: CDR1 SGHRS, CDR2 YFSETQ. The V segment lost 4 bases and the J segment 2 bases; nucleotides outside the gene matches: 2. The CDR3 DNA follows: TGCGCCAGCAGCGTGGGACAGGGGGCCTACGAGCAGTACTTC. It specifies CASSVGQGAYEQYF.

This chain uses TRBV4-2 with TRBJ2-2; TRBD2 agrees at 8 bases. The germline V gene has CDR1 LGHNA and CDR2 YNFKEQ. Trimming at V came to 9 bases and at J to 1 base, leaving 4 bases not matched to a gene. This CDR3 has 14 amino acids. Here the CDR3 DNA reads TGTGCCAGTCGGGGGGGGCGGAACACCGGGGAGCTGTTTTTT. Protein product: CASRGGRNTGELFF.

The chain recombines TRBV19 with TRBJ2-7, with TRBD2 as a possible D gene (6 bases). Germline V gene sequence: CDR1 LNHDA, CDR2 SQIVND (reference sequence). The CDR3 extends over 14 amino acids. The V end was cut by 5 bases, the J end by 2 bases, with 13 bases between. CDR3 coding DNA: TGTGCCAGTAGTGTGGGGGGAGTGGCCTACGAGCAGTACTTC. This codes for CASSVGGVAYEQYF.

The V gene is TRBV3-1 (or the pseudogene TRBV3-2), the J gene TRBJ2-5; possibly TRBD2 for D (5 bases). CDR3 length: 16 residues. CDR1 and CDR2 from the germline V gene are LGHDT and YNNKEL (reference sequence). V lost 0 bases and J lost 5, with 16 bases in between. DNA for the CDR3: TGTGCCAGCAGCCAAGATAGGACGGGATTAGGGGAGACCCAGTACTTC. This translates into CASSQDRTGLGETQYF.

This clone was seen a single time. V usage is TRBV28 and J usage is TRBJ1-3; weak D call: TRBD1 (6 bases). Germline V gives CDR1 MDHEN, CDR2 SYDVKM. The CDR3 has 17 residues. With 4 bases removed from V and 4 bases from J, the gap between germline ends came to 20 bases. The CDR3 nucleotides are TGTGCCAGCAGTTCCATTGGGGCGCAGGGGAAGGGAAACACCATATATTTT. This translates into CASSSIGAQGKGNTIYF.

This chain connects TRBV6-4 to TRBJ1-4; D is ambiguous. Germline V CDR1 and CDR2: MRHNA, SNTAGT. The V end was cut by 2 bases, the J end by 4 bases, with 8 bases between. The CDR3 totals 14 residues. The CDR3 here is CASSDGGSNEKLFF. DNA for the CDR3: TGTGCCAGCAGTGACGGAGGGAGTAATGAAAAACTGTTTTTT.

The chain carries TRBV14 and TRBJ1-1, with TRBD1 as a possible D gene (6 bases). The V gene lost 4 bases and the J gene lost 1 base, with 10 bases spanning the gap. Per germline, CDR1 SGHDN and CDR2 FVKESK. The CDR3 is made up of 14 amino acids. CDR3 loop: CASSPGQTNTEAFF. In nucleotides, the CDR3 is TGTGCCAGCAGCCCTGGACAGACGAACACTGAAGCTTTCTTT.

This clone was counted once. This chain uses TRBV14 with TRBJ2-7; D perhaps matches TRBD2 (6 bases). This CDR3 has 13 residues. Trimming removed 4 bases at V and 2 bases at J, with 9 bases between. Germline V gene data show CDR1 as SGHDN and CDR2 as FVKESK. CDR3 region: CASSLGSPYEQYF. The CDR3 DNA is TGTGCCAGCAGCCTCGGGAGCCCCTACGAGCAGTACTTC.

V is TRBV4-1 and J is TRBJ2-1; 9 bases line up with TRBD2. CDR3 length: 16 amino acids. V dropped 4 bases and J dropped 4; count of bases not matched to a gene: 8. Germline loops: CDR1 MGHRA, CDR2 YSYEKL. CDR3 loop: CASSPGLANLYNEQFF. CDR3 DNA: TGCGCCAGCAGCCCCGGACTAGCGAATTTATACAATGAGCAGTTCTTC.

The V gene is TRBV2, the J gene TRBJ2-7; D possibly corresponds to TRBD2 (6 bases). V was shortened by 5 bases and J by 2 bases, with 13 bases between the two germline ends. The CDR3 is 14 residues long. Germline V gives CDR1 SNHLY, CDR2 FYNNEI. Here the CDR3 reads CASSKERAAYEQYF. For the CDR3, the DNA is TGTGCCAGCAGTAAAGAGCGGGCAGCCTACGAGCAGTACTTC.

CDR3 sequence (DNA): TGCGCCAGCAGCCAACTCCTCGGGAACCCTCGATATTACACAGATACGCAGTATTTT. Residues: CASSQLLGNPRYYTDTQYF. The chain joins TRBV4-1 to TRBJ2-3, with a tentative D call TRBD2 (5 bases). This CDR3 has 19 residues. Trimming took 2 bases from V and 2 from J, leaving 23 bases between them. Germline V lookup: CDR1 MGHRA, CDR2 YSYEKL.

V and J are TRBV4-3 and TRBJ2-2; 9 bases are a match to TRBD2. The CDR3 length is 14 residues. V dropped 3 bases and J dropped 7; count of bases not matched to a gene: 3. The germline gives CDR1 LGHNA, CDR2 YSLEER. In nucleotides, the CDR3 is TGCGCCAGCAGCCATTTACTAGCGGGCGGGGAGCTGTTTTTT. It yields the protein CASSHLLAGGELFF.

J is TRBJ1-5 and V is TRBV6-1; D is possibly TRBD1 (5 bases). Germline V gene data show CDR1 as MNHNS and CDR2 as SASEGT. Trimming removed 2 bases from V and 7 bases from J, with 12 bases in between. This CDR3 is built from 14 residues. The CDR3 loop is CASSERWGEQPQHF. The DNA for the CDR3 is TGTGCCAGCAGTGAACGATGGGGCGAACAGCCCCAGCATTTT.

This clone was seen a single time. The genes are TRBV7-3 and TRBJ2-5; weak D call: TRBD1 (5 bases). Between the trimmed V and J ends, which lost 5 bases and 5 bases, there was a span of 12 bases. CDR3 length: 13 residues. Looked up from germline, CDR1 is SGHTA and CDR2 is FQGTGA. CDR3 DNA sequence: TGTGCCAGCAGCGCGCAGGCAGGGGAGACCCAGTACTTC. This codes for CASSAQAGETQYF. Full variable domain (rest looked up from reference TRBV7-3 and TRBJ2-5): GAGVSQTPSNKVTEKGKYVELRCDPISGHTALYWYRQSLGQGPEFLIYFQGTGAADDSGLPNDRFFAVRPEGSVSTLKIQRTERGDSAVYLCASSAQAGETQYFGPGTRLLVL.

This clone was counted a few times. The chain uses TRBV7-9 and TRBJ1-2; D unresolved. Germline assignment: CDR1 SEHNR and CDR2 FQNEAQ (reference sequence). The CDR3 runs 12 residues. V lost 1 base to trimming and J lost 4 bases, with 4 bases between them. The CDR3 sequence: CASSLGSYGYTF. CDR3 bases: TGTGCCAGCAGCTTAGGTAGCTATGGCTACACCTTC.

This rearrangement joins TRBV7-8 to TRBJ2-7; D uncertain. The CDR3 has 14 amino acids. V lost 5 bases to trimming and J lost 2 bases, with 13 bases between them. The germline CDR1 and CDR2 sequences are SGHVS and FQNEAQ. The CDR3 region has the DNA TGTGCCAGCAGCCGAACGAGAGGTACCTACGAGCAGTACTTC. Encoded protein: CASSRTRGTYEQYF.

The V and J genes are TRBV4-3 and TRBJ2-1; 8 bases agree with TRBD2. V was pared by 4 bases and J by 13 bases, with 3 bases of the junction left unmatched. Germline CDR1 LGHNA, CDR2 YSLEER. This CDR3 is built from 11 residues. In nucleotides, the CDR3 is TGCGCCAGCAGCCTAGCGGGGAAACAGTTCTTC. Translated, it gives CASSLAGKQFF.

This chain connects TRBV6-5 to TRBJ2-7; D remains unclear. The CDR3 runs 13 residues. Germline V gene lookup returns CDR1 MNHEY and CDR2 SVGAGI. V lost 0 bases and J 4 bases, leaving 7 bases between the germline ends. Here the CDR3 DNA reads TGTGCCAGCAGTTACTCGACGGAGTACGAGCAGTACTTC. This sequence encodes CASSYSTEYEQYF.